This T cell receptor (beta chain) appears in the sequencing data of a study of T cells in Graves' hyperthyroidism and ophthalmopathy. V lost 11 bases, J lost 1 base, and 8 bases stayed unmatched. This CDR3 has 14 residues. CDR1 and CDR2 (germline): LNHDA, SQIVND (reference sequence). Researchers barred patients who had uncontrolled infection, other autoimmune disease, pregnancy or lactation. To note about this clonotype: The target antigen is unknown.

The study, taken as a whole, reports: Ophthalmopathy and stable hyperthyroidism were told apart by a 13 V-J model. Ophthalmopathy, which appeared later, was predicted by the model a median around 6.5 months before onset.

The TCR beta CDR3 regions underwent amplification using RNA transcripts as the source. TCR CDR3 regions were first amplified by RT-PCR with HTBI primers. MiXCR, run by TCRdb on the multiplex PCR reads, gives a single entry per CDR3 protein. The sample includes over 650,000 distinct CDR3 sequences, 45% of them seen just once. The rearrangement joins TRBV19 to TRBJ1-1; 9 nucleotides align to TRBD1. The specimen sequenced was peripheral blood or thyroid tissue (not recorded which). The clonotype originates from an adult man with Graves' disease, either hyperthyroidism or ophthalmopathy (not recorded which). DNA for the CDR3: TGTGCCTGGAGGGACAGGGCCGGGAACACTGAAGCTTTCTTT. Protein sequence: CAWRDRAGNTEAFF.